This TCR beta chain was recorded in a study of CD8 T cells in Susac syndrome. Trimming pared 10 bases from V and 9 bases from J, leaving 25 bases between. The CDR3 totals 15 residues. Looked up from germline, CDR1 is MNHNS and CDR2 is SASEGT. RNA was extracted with the RNeasy kit, and a quantity of roughly 0.5 to 1 ug was reverse transcribed using random hexamers. Amplification of TCR beta CDR3 was carried out by immunoSEQ multiplex PCR, which covered 54 Vbeta and 13 Jbeta segments. MiXCR, run by TCRdb on the immunoSEQ multiplex PCR reads, gives a single entry per CDR3 protein. The sample records around 150,000 distinct CDR3 sequences, less than 95% being singletons. This clonotype was detected once.

This clonotype was obtained from a human donor with multiple sclerosis. This chain uses TRBV6-1 with TRBJ2-1; D is perhaps TRBD2 (5 bases). Sequences were obtained from CD4+ T cells from PBMCs. The CDR3 here is CAILPTRLRGVEQFF. CDR3 bases: TGTGCCATCCTGCCAACACGTCTCCGGGGTGTTGAGCAGTTCTTC.